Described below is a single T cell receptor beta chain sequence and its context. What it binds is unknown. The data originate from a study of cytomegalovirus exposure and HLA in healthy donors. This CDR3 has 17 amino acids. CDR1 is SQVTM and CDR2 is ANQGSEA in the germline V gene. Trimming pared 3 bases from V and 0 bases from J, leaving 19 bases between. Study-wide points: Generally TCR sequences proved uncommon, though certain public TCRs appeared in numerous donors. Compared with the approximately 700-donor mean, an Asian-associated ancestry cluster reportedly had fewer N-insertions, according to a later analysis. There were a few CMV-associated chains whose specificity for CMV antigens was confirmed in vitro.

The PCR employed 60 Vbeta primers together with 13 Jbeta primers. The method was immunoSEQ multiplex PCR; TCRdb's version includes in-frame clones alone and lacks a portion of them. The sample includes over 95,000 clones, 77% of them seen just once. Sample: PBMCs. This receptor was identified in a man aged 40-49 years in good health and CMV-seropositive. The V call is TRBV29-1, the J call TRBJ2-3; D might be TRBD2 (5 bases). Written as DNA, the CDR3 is TGCAGCGTTGAGGGCTATCTCTTCAGGAGGAGCACAGATACGCAGTATTTT. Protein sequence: CSVEGYLFRRSTDTQYF.